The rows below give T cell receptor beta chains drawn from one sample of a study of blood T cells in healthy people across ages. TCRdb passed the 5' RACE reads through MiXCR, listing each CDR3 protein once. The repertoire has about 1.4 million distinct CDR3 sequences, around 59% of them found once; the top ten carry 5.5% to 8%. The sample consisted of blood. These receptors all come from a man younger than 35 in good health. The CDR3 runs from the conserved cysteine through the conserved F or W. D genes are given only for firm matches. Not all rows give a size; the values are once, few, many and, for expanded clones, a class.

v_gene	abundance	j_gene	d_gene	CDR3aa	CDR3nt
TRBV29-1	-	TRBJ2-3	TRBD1	CSVIPGQGLDTQYF	TGCAGCGTTATCCCAGGACAGGGGTTGGATACGCAGTATTTT
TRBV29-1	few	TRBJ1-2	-	CSVGTGPRGAYGYTF	TGCAGCGTTGGGACCGGGCCCCGGGGCGCCTATGGCTACACCTTC
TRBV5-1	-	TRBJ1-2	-	CASSSRSPIYGYTF	TGCGCCAGCAGTAGTCGGTCGCCGATCTATGGCTACACCTTC
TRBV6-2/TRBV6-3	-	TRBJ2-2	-	CASSSFPGELFF	TGTGCCAGCAGCTCTTTTCCCGGGGAGCTGTTTTTT
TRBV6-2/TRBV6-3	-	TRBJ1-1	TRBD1	CASSPQGGWTEAFF	TGTGCCAGCAGCCCACAGGGGGGATGGACTGAAGCTTTCTTT
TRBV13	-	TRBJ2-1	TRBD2	CASSLEAGGPVNEQFF	TGTGCCAGCAGCTTAGAGGCGGGGGGGCCTGTCAATGAGCAGTTCTTC
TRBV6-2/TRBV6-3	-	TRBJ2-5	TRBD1	CASRFRGLWETQYF	TGTGCCAGCAGGTTCAGGGGGCTTTGGGAGACCCAGTACTTC
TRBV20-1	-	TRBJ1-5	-	CSADRPNGPQHF	TGCAGCGCGGACCGTCCTAATGGGCCCCAGCATTTT
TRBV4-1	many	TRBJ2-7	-	CASRPGESYEQYF	TGCGCCAGCAGGCCAGGGGAGAGCTACGAGCAGTACTTC
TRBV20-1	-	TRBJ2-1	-	CSASVVQGIYNEQFF	TGCAGTGCTAGTGTAGTCCAGGGGATCTACAATGAGCAGTTCTTC
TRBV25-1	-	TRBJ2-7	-	CASSPWQSYEQYF	TGTGCCAGCAGTCCCTGGCAGTCCTACGAGCAGTACTTC
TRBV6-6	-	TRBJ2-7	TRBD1	CASSRTTGTGETYEQYF	TGTGCCAGCAGTCGTACAACCGGGACAGGGGAGACCTACGAGCAGTACTTC